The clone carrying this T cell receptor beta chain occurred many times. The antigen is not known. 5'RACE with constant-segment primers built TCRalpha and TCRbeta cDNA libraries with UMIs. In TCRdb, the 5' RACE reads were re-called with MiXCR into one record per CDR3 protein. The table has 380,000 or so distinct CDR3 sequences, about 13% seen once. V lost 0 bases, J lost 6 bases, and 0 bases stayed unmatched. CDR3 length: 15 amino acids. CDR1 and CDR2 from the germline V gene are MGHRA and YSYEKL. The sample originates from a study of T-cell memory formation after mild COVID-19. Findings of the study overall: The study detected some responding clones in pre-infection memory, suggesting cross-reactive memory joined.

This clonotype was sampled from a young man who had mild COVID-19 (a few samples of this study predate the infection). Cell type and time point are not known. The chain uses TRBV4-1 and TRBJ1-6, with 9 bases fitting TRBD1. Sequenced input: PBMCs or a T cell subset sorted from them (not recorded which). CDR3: CASSQEGQGNSPLHF. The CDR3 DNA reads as TGCGCCAGCAGCCAAGAGGGACAGGGTAATTCACCCCTCCACTTT.